The sequence of this TCR beta chain was determined in a study of blood T cells in healthy people across ages (dated by TCRdb to between 2015 and 2016). About the study as a whole: Template switching captured roughly one uniquely barcoded TCR beta cDNA molecule per two T cells in model experiments. Four age groups were formed from the donors: young (average approximately 15 years), middle-aged (around 37), aged (about 62) and long-lived (82). The study analyzed two additional independent replicas of 1 million unique cDNA reads from the same blood draw for two donors, one aged 18 to 30 and one aged 80 or older. Age-related changes in TCR beta repertoire diversity were measured in the study by deep sequencing normalized with unique cDNA molecular identifiers. Beyond this particular receptor, the publication reports: Conclusive comparison of naive and antigen-experienced compartments was prevented by the profiling of bulk unsorted PBMCs. Compared with the aged group, the long-lived group had more naive CD4+ T cells, fewer expanded clones and increased TCR diversity, a pattern suggesting age selection. Estimates of total diversity from one million sequenced T cells were regarded as lower bounds and underestimates. As age increased, observed TCR beta diversity per million T cells dropped in a roughly linear way, and a significant reduction was already evident by age about 36. Because the CMV infection status of the donors was unknown, age-related changes in expanded clonotypes may potentially have been confounded. Observed TCR beta diversity correlated strongly with the percentage of naive T cells measured by flow cytometry.

Cut back by 5 bases and 6 bases, the V and J ends lie 14 bases apart. The CDR3 holds 13 amino acids from the cysteine to the phenylalanine. The entry retains the CDR3 DNA only, 39 bases that are in frame from base 1. From a lookup of the germline V gene, CDR1 and CDR2 are SGHTA and FQGTGA. Libraries were constructed by 5' RACE. The instrument was an Illumina HiSeq 2500. A second PCR of roughly 7 to 12 cycles was run with a J-beta primer mix and a sample-barcoded 5' primer. Each TCR beta cDNA molecule received a unique molecular identifier from a template-switch 5' adaptor carrying 12 random nucleotides. Each sample yielded at least 2.5 million CDR3-containing paired-end reads. The Mint cDNA synthesis kit, primed by a TRBC-specific oligonucleotide, was used to synthesize first-strand cDNA from all RNA. All cDNA was treated with uracil-DNA glycosylase and then went through a first 18-cycle PCR with the universal primers M1SS and BC2_uni_R. The source study handled its data this way. For normalization, 1 million high-quality reads, each with a distinct molecular identifier, were randomly selected from each sample. Reads with shared molecular identifiers were discarded instead of being binned into consensus sequences. MiTCR, set to a Q25 quality threshold and the strictest error-elimination algorithm, was used for CDR3 identification, clonotype clustering and error correction. A nonparametric unseen species model with Euler transformation was used to estimate lower-bound total TCR beta diversity. TCRdb trimmed the raw reads at Q25, called clones with MiXCR and kept productive beta chains. One record per CDR3 amino acid sequence lists the most common genes and DNA. The authors' filters were not applied to this entry. This sample is represented by fewer than 1,200,000 distinct CDR3 sequences; 20% to 25% of them were singletons. The top ten constitute less than 0.85% of the sample.

To note about this clonotype: Its binding antigen is unknown. Per-nucleotide qualities are absent, and no much larger clonotype sits a single base away.

Donors were a few dozen systemically healthy Caucasian individuals from Russia aged roughly 6 to 100 years. Each donor gave around 9.9 milliliters of peripheral blood, collected into EDTA-treated Vacutainer tubes. Ficoll-Paque density-gradient centrifugation was used to isolate PBMCs, with at least 7 million per sample. Trizol reagent was used to extract total RNA from the PBMCs, yielding at least 6 micrograms per sample. For every donor, an aliquot of PBMCs went through flow cytometry to measure the percentages of naive CD45RAhigh/CD27high T cells. These data were also filed under a second study, of T cells of mothers and their children. The second paper further reports: The donors were nine systemically healthy Caucasian individuals, made up of three mothers and their six children. cDNA synthesis used all of the extracted RNA, with approximately 1.4 ug of RNA in each 15 ul reaction. In the second PCR, sample barcodes and 2-4 random nucleotides were introduced via the M1S primer. Each mother yielded over 8.5 million TCR beta CDR3 reads and each child about 3 million reads. Thymic selection similarly shapes TCR recombination output in related and unrelated pairs, with minor effect from inherited differences. Normalized repertoire overlap was always found to be slightly, but never significantly, higher in related mother-child pairs than in unrelated mother-child pairs. No persistent microchimeric T cell clones were detected, at a sensitivity of around 97 clones per million clonotypes. In the study, deep NGS was used to compare the TCR beta repertoires of mothers and children, and features distinguishing related mother-child pairs from unrelated individuals were sought. On average, the children were roughly 11 +/- 4 years old, while the mothers were around 42 +/- 4 years old. Libraries were sequenced on Illumina HiSeq 2000 with 100+100 nt paired-end reads after adapter ligation with NEBNext reagents. To prevent cross-contamination, the mother and child libraries were prepared a month apart and were sequenced in separate runs. Each donor had between roughly 450,000 and 2,100,000 distinct TCR beta clonotypes identified. Naive TCR beta clonotypes were estimated from low-frequency clonotypes matched to each donor's FACS-determined naive share, without sorting.

The rearranged segments are TRBV7-3 and TRBJ2-7; the D gene is not confidently resolved. The sequencing sample was made of blood. This receptor was taken from a girl aged 2 to 10 in good health. CDR3 sequence: CASSPTPDGEQYF. The bases are TGTGCCAGCAGCCCCACCCCGGACGGCGAGCAGTACTTC.